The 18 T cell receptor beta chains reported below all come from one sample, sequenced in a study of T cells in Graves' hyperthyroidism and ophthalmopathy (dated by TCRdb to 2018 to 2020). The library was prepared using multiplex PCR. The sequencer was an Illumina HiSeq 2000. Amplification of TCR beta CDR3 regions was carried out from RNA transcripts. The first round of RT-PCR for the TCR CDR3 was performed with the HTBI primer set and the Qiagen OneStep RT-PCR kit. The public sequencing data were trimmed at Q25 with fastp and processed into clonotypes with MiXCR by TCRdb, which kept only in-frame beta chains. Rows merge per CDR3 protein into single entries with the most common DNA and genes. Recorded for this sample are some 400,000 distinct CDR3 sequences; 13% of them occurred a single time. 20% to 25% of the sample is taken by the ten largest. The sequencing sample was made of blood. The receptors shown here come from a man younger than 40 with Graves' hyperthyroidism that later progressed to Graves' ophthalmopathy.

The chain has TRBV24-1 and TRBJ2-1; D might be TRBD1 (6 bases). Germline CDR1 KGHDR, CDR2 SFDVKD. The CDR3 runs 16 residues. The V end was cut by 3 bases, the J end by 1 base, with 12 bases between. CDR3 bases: TGTGCCACCAGTGATGCCGGGACACCATCCTACAATGAGCAGTTCTTC. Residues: CATSDAGTPSYNEQFF.

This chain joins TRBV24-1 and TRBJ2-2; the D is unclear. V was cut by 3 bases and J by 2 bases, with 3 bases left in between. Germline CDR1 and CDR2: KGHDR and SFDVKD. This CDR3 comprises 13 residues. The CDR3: CATSDPNTGELFF. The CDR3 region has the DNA TGTGCCACCAGTGATCCTAACACCGGGGAGCTGTTTTTT.

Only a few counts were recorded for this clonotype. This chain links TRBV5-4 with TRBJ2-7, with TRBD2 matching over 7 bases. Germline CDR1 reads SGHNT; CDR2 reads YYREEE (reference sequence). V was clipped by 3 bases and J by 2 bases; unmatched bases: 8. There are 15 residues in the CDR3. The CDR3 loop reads CASSSDPGLPYEQYF. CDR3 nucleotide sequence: TGTGCCAGCAGCTCGGACCCGGGACTACCCTACGAGCAGTACTTC.

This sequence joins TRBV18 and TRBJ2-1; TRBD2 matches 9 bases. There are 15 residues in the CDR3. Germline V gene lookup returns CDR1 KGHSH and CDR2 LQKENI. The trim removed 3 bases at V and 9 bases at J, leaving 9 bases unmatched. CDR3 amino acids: CASSPPGLAGGEQFF. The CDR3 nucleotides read TGTGCCAGCTCACCCCCGGGACTAGCAGGGGGTGAGCAGTTCTTC. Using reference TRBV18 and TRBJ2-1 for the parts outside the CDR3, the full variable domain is NAGVMQNPRHLVRRRGQEARLRCSPMKGHSHVYWYRQLPEEGLKFMVYLQKENIIDESGMPKERFSAEFPKEGPSILRIQQVVRGDSAAYFCASSPPGLAGGEQFFGPGTRLTVL.

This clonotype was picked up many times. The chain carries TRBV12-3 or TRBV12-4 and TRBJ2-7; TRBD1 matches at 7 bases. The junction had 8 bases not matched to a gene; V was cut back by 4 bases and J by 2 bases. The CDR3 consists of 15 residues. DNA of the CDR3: TGTGCCAGCAGTTCCGGCCCAGGGACAGCCTACGAGCAGTACTTC. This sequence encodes CASSSGPGTAYEQYF.

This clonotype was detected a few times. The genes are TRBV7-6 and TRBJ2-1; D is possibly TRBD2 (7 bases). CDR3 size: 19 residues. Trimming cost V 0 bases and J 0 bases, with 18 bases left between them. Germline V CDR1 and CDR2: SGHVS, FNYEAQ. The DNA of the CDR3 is TGTGCCAGCAGCTTAGCGACGGGGGGCGCCTGGAGCTCCTACAATGAGCAGTTCTTC. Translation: CASSLATGGAWSSYNEQFF.

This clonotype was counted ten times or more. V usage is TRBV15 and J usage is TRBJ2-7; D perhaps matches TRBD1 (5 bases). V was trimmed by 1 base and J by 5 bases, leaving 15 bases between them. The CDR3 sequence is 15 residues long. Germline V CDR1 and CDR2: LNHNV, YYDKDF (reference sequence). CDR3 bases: TGTGCCACCAGCAGAGGTAGACAGTCTTGGGACGAGCAGTACTTC. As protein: CATSRGRQSWDEQYF.

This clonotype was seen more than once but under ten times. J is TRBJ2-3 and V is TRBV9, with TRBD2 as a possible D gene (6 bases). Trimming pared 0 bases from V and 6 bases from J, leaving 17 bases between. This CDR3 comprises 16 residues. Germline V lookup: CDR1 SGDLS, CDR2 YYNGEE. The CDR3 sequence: CASSVDVSRLGDTQYF. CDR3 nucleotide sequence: TGTGCCAGCAGCGTAGACGTTAGCAGACTAGGGGATACGCAGTATTTT.

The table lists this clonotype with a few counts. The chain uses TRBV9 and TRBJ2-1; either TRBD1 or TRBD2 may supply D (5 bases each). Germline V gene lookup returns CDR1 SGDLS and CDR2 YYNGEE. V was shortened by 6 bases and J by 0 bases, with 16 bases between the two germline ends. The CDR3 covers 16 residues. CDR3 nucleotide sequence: TGTGCCAGCAACCTCAGAGGGGAGAGCTCCTACAATGAGCAGTTCTTC. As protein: CASNLRGESSYNEQFF.

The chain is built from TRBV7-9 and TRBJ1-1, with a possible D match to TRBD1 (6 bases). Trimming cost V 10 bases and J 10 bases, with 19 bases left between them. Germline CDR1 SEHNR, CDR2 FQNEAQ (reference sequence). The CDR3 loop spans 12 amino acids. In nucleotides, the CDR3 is TGTGCCACCAGGGGAGGGAGGGATGCAGCTTTCTTT. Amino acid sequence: CATRGGRDAAFF.

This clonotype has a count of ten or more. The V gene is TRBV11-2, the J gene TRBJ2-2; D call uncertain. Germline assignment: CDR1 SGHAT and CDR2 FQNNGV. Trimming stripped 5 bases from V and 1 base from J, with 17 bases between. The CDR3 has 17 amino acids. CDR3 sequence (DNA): TGTGCCAGCAGCATATGGACCAGCTTTCTGAACACCGGGGAGCTGTTTTTT. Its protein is CASSIWTSFLNTGELFF.

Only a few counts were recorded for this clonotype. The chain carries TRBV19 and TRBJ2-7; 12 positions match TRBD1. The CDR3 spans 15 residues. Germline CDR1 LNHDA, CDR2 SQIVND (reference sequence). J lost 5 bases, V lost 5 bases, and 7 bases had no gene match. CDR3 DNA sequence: TGTGCCAGTAGTGTCCGGGACAGGGGGCCTGACGAGCAGTACTTC. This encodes CASSVRDRGPDEQYF.

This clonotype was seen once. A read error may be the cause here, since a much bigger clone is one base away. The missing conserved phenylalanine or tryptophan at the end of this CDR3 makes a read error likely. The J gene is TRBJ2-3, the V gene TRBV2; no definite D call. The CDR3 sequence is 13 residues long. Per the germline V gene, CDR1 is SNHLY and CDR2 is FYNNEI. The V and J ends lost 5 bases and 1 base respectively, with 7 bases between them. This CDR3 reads CASSPAGTDTQYS. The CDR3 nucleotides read TGTGCCAGCAGTCCCGCAGGCACAGATACGCAGTATTCT.

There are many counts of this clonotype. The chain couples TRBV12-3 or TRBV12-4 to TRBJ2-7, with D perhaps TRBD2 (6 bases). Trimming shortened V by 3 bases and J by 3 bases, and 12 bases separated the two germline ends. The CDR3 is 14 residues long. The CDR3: CASSLAGLNYEQYF. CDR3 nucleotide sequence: TGTGCCAGCAGTTTGGCGGGACTGAACTACGAGCAGTACTTC.

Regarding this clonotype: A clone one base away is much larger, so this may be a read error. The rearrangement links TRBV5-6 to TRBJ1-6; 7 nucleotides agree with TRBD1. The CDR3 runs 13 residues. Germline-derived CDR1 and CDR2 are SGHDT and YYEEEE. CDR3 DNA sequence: TGTACCAGCAGCTTTACAGGGGCTTCACCCCTCCACTTT. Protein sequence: CTSSFTGASPLHF.

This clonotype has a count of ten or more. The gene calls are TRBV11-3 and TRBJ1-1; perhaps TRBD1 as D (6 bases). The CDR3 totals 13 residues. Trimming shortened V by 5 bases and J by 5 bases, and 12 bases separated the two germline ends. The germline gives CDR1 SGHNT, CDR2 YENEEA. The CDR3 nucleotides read TGTGCCAGCAGCCGCCGGGACATGACTGAAGCTTTCTTT. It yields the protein CASSRRDMTEAFF. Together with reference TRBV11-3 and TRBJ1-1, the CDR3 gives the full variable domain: EAGVVQSPRYKIIEKKQPVAFWCNPISGHNTLYWYLQNLGQGPELLIRYENEEAVDDSQLPKDRFSAERLKGVDSTLKIQPAELGDSAVYLCASSRRDMTEAFFGQGTRLTVV.

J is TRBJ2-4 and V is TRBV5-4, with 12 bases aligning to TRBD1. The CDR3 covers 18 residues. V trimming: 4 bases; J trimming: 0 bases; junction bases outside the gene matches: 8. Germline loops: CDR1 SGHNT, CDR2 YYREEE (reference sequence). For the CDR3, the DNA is TGTGCCAGCAGCGTGGGACAGGGGGCGAGCCTAGCCAAAAACATTCAGTACTTC. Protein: CASSVGQGASLAKNIQYF.

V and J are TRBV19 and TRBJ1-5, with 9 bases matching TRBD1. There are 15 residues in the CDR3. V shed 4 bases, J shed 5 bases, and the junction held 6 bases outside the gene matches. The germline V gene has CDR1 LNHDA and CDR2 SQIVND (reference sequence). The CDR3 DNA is TGTGCCAGTAGTACCTGGACAGGGGCGGATCAGCCCCAGCATTTT. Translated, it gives CASSTWTGADQPQHF.